This paragraph covers one T cell receptor (beta chain) sequence. What it binds is not known. The data were produced by immunoSEQ multiplex PCR, yet TCRdb's version contains in-frame clones alone and is incomplete. The table shows roughly 250,000 clones, with 70% occurring only once. The sample comes from a study of cytotoxic CD8 clonotypes in ibrutinib-treated CLL. Study details: Within the patient group, some 11 were relapsed/refractory and some 14 treatment-naive, and around 18 were IGHV unmutated. Study-level points and caveats: An increase in clonality occurred at ibrutinib response, followed by a return toward baseline at progression.

This CDR3 region has 16 residues. Looked up from germline, CDR1 is LNHDA and CDR2 is SQIVND (reference sequence). The V segment lost 6 bases and the J segment 2 bases; nucleotides outside the gene matches: 7. V usage is TRBV19 and J usage is TRBJ2-7; 13 bases line up with TRBD2. The sequencing used PBMCs, collected after 24 months of ibrutinib treatment. The receptor comes from a human donor with chronic lymphocytic leukemia. CDR3 sequence: CASRDTGTSGTYEQYF. CDR3 DNA sequence: TGTGCCAGTAGGGATACCGGGACTAGCGGGACCTACGAGCAGTACTTC.